This T cell receptor (beta chain) came from a study of OX40 agonist ivuxolimab in advanced cancers. Turning to the study itself: Of the patients, three showed partial responses, one with hepatocellular carcinoma and two with cutaneous melanoma.

Points from the study as a whole: At 0.1 to 3.0 mg/kg, clonal expansion of CD4+ and CD8+ blood T cells had occurred by week 6. Low levels of normalized T-cell clonal expansion also appeared in some nonresponders. Expanded clones were, on average, more numerous among CD8+ T cells than CD4+.

Generated by immunoSEQ multiplex PCR, the TCRdb table keeps only in-frame clones and is missing some. The table has 45,000 to 50,000 clones, 88% seen once. Germline-derived CDR1 and CDR2 are KGHSH and LQKENI. Trimming took 3 bases from V and 7 from J; bases not matched to a gene: 15. This CDR3 is 16 amino acids long. For this clone: Its antigen is unidentified.

This sequence was found in an adult with an advanced solid tumor such as melanoma, head and neck, liver or kidney cancer. The material sequenced was CD4+ or CD8+ T cells sorted from blood, taken in a trial of the OX40 agonist ivuxolimab. The rearrangement links TRBV18 to TRBJ2-7; 7 nucleotides line up with TRBD1. The CDR3 nucleotides are TGTGCCAGCTCACCGGGGACGACAGGGAATCGCTGGGAGCAGTACTTC. Residues: CASSPGTTGNRWEQYF.